This T cell receptor beta chain originates from a study of control samples from healthy donors and cancer patients. Measured with immunoSEQ multiplex PCR; TCRdb has only the in-frame clones, and not every one. In the table there are 150,000 to 200,000 clones, roughly 89% of which are singletons. This clone was picked up a small number of times. The CDR3 sequence is 18 residues long. V gave up 0 bases and J gave up 4 bases, with 19 bases separating them. Germline loops: CDR1 MRHNA, CDR2 SNTAGT. The clonotype comes from a woman under 40 in good health. The chain is built from TRBV6-4 and TRBJ2-1, with D possibly being TRBD2 (6 bases). Sequencing used blood. CDR3 sequence: CASSDSTFGGQGYNEQFF. Here the CDR3 DNA reads TGTGCCAGCAGTGACTCGACATTCGGAGGGCAAGGTTACAATGAGCAGTTCTTC.